Following are 10 T cell receptor beta chains from one sample sequenced in a study of blood T cell repertoires in COVID-19. Assay used: immunoSEQ multiplex PCR; TCRdb lists only in-frame clones, some missing. This table has roughly 340,000 clones, roughly 90% appearing once. Sequences were obtained from peripheral blood. The receptors stem from a woman aged 25-40 years with COVID-19, enrolled during active disease.

V usage is TRBV10-2 and J usage is TRBJ1-2, with D uncertain. The V end was cut by 0 bases, the J end by 7 bases, with 6 bases between. Germline CDR1 WSHSY, CDR2 SAAADI. The CDR3 sequence is 12 residues long. This CDR3 reads CASSESAVGYTF. The DNA of the CDR3 is TGCGCCAGCAGTGAGTCTGCAGTTGGCTACACCTTC.

This clone came up a few times. The chain employs TRBV6-6 and TRBJ2-2, with 7 bases fitting TRBD2. Germline CDR1 is MNHNY and CDR2 is SVGAGI (reference sequence). There are 14 residues in the CDR3. V was pared by 0 bases and J by 14 bases, with 9 bases of the junction left unmatched. In DNA, the CDR3 is TGTGCCAGCAGTTACTCCTCGCTAGCGGCCGGTCTGTTTTTT. Amino acid sequence: CASSYSSLAAGLFF.

The rearrangement links TRBV19 to TRBJ1-5; D is perhaps TRBD1 (6 bases). Deletions cut 3 bases from V and 5 bases from J, with 17 bases between. Germline CDR1 LNHDA, CDR2 SQIVND (reference sequence). The CDR3 spans 16 residues. The CDR3 protein is CASSINLGGGHQPQHF. Here the CDR3 DNA reads TGTGCCAGTAGTATCAATCTCGGGGGGGGGCATCAGCCCCAGCATTTT.

By proportion, this clone is medium-sized (0.01 to 0.1%). This chain joins TRBV27 and TRBJ1-5; 9 nucleotides match TRBD1. The CDR3 has 22 amino acids. With V trimmed by 6 bases and J by 4 bases, 28 bases remained unmatched. The germline gives CDR1 MNHEY, CDR2 SMNVEV (reference sequence). The CDR3 loop is CASRSRGTGTFGGPGGNQPQHF. The CDR3 DNA reads TGTGCCAGCAGGTCCCGAGGGACAGGGACCTTTGGAGGGCCCGGGGGTAATCAGCCCCAGCATTTT.

The chain is built from TRBV14 and TRBJ2-5, with D tentatively TRBD1 (6 bases). The CDR3 covers 20 residues. V was cut by 4 bases and J by 1 base, with 28 bases left in between. The germline V gene encodes CDR1 SGHDN and CDR2 FVKESK. In DNA form, the CDR3 reads TGTGCCAGCAGCCGTACCAGCACCGGGACACACCAACCCAGCCAAGAGACCCAGTACTTC. It yields the protein CASSRTSTGTHQPSQETQYF.

The V and J genes are TRBV5-1 and TRBJ1-5, with a possible D match to TRBD1 (6 bases). V was trimmed by 4 bases and J by 5 bases, leaving 19 bases between them. Germline V CDR1 and CDR2: SGHRS, YFSETQ. The CDR3 extends over 16 amino acids. CDR3 sequence reads: CASSPGTLGLDQPQHF. The CDR3 nucleotides read TGCGCCAGCAGCCCCGGGACACTCGGGCTAGATCAGCCCCAGCATTTT.

The chain couples TRBV9 to TRBJ1-1; D is unresolved. Germline V gene lookup returns CDR1 SGDLS and CDR2 YYNGEE. Trimming removed 0 bases at V and 2 bases at J, with 14 bases between. The length of the CDR3 is 16 residues. The CDR3 nucleotides read TGTGCCAGCAGCGTAGCGGATGGGCCGATCAACACTGAAGCTTTCTTT. This gives the protein CASSVADGPINTEAFF.

V gene TRBV6-2 or TRBV6-3 combines with J gene TRBJ1-2; unclear D gene. The CDR3 consists of 15 residues. Germline CDR1 reads MNHEY; CDR2 reads SVGEGT. V lost 2 bases and J 7 bases, leaving 17 bases between the germline ends. Here the CDR3 reads CASSYTPGPAAGYTF. The CDR3 nucleotides read TGTGCCAGCAGTTACACCCCCGGGCCAGCGGCTGGCTACACCTTC.

This sequence joins TRBV7-2 and TRBJ2-7; TRBD2 matches 9 bases. V was clipped by 2 bases and J by 6 bases; unmatched bases: 14. Per germline, CDR1 SGHTA and CDR2 FQGNSA. The CDR3 consists of 17 residues. The DNA for the CDR3 is TGTGCCAGCAGCTTAAGTAGTAGCGGGGGCCTCTCTCGCGAGCAGTACTTC. This sequence encodes CASSLSSSGGLSREQYF.

The chain has TRBV19 and TRBJ1-2, with TRBD1 matching 8 bases. The CDR3 consists of 14 residues. V shed 6 bases, J shed 6 bases, and the junction held 9 bases outside the gene matches. Germline-derived CDR1 and CDR2 are LNHDA and SQIVND (reference sequence). This CDR3 is CASSSQGALHGYTF. The CDR3 DNA sequence: TGTGCCAGTAGCTCCCAGGGGGCTCTCCATGGCTACACCTTC.